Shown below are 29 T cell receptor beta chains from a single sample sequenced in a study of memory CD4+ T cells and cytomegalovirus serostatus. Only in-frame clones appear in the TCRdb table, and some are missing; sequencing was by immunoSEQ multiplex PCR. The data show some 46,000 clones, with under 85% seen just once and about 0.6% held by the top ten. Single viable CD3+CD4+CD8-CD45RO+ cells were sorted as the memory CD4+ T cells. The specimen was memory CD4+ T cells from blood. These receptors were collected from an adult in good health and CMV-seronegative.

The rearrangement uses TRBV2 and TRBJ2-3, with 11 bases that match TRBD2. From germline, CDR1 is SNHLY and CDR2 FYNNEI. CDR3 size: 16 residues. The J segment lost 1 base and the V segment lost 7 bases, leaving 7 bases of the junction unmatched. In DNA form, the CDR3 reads TGTGCCAGCACGGCTAGCGGGGGGCTACGCACAGATACGCAGTATTTT. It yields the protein CASTASGGLRTDTQYF.

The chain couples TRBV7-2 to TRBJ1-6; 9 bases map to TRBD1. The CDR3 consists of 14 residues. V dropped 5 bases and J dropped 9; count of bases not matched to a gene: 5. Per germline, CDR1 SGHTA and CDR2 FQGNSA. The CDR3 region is CASSPGTGTSPLHF. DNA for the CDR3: TGTGCCAGCAGCCCCGGGACAGGGACTTCACCCCTCCACTTT.

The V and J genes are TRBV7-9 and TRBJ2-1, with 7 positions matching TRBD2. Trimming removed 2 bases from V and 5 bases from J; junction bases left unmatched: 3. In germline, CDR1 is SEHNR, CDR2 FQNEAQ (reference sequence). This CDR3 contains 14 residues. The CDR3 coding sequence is TGTGCCAGCAGCTTATGGGGACTACACAATGAGCAGTTCTTC. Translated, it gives CASSLWGLHNEQFF.

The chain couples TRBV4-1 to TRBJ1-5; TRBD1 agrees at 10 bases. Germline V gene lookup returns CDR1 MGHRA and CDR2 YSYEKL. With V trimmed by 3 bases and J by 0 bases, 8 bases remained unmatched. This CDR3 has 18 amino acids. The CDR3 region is CASSQADRGPGSNQPQHF. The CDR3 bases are TGCGCCAGCAGCCAGGCAGACAGGGGGCCGGGTAGCAATCAGCCCCAGCATTTT.

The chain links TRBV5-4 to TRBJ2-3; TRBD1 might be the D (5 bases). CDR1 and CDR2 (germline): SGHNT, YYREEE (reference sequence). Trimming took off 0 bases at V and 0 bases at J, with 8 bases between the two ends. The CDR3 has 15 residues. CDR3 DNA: TGTGCCAGCAGCTTGGGGGGCTCTAGCACAGATACGCAGTATTTT. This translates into CASSLGGSSTDTQYF.

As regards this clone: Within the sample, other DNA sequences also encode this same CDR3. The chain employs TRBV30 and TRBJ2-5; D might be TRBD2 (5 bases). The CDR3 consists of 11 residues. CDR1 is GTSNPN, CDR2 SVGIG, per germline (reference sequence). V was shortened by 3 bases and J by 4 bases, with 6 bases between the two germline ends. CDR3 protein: CAWSRGETQYF. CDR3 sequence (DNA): TGTGCCTGGAGCCGGGGAGAGACCCAGTACTTC.

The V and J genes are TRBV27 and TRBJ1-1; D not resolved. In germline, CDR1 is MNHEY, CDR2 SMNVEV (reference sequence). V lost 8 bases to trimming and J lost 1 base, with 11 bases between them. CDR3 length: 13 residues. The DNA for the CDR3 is TGTGCCAGCCGTCGGGCGACGAACACTGAAGCTTTCTTT. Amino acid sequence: CASRRATNTEAFF.

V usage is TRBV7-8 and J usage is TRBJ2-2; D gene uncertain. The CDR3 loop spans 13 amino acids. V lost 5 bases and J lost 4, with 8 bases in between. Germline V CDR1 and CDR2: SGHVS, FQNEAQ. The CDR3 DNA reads TGTGCCAGCAGCCCCGGAATCACCGGGGAGCTGTTTTTT. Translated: CASSPGITGELFF.

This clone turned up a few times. CDR3 loop: CASSVLTGLGDEKLFF. The CDR3, as DNA: TGTGCCAGTAGTGTCCTAACAGGTCTTGGAGACGAAAAACTGTTTTTT. The chain is built from TRBV19 and TRBJ1-4, with D possibly being TRBD1 (5 bases). The CDR3 has 16 residues. The V end lost 5 bases, the J end lost 8 bases, and 21 bases lay between the germline ends. In germline, CDR1 is LNHDA, CDR2 SQIVND (reference sequence).

The CDR3 sequence: CATSRGVSGGRRYQETQYF. The CDR3 bases are TGTGCCACCAGCAGAGGGGTTAGCGGGGGCCGACGGTACCAAGAGACCCAGTACTTC. The chain is built from TRBV15 and TRBJ2-5, with 9 bases identical to TRBD2. Germline CDR1 reads LNHNV; CDR2 reads YYDKDF (reference sequence). Unmatched junction bases numbered 12, after V lost 1 base and J lost 0 bases. This CDR3 comprises 19 residues.

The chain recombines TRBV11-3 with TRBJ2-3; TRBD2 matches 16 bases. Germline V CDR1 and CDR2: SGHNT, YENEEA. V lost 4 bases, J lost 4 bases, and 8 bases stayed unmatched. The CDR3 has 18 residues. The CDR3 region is CASSSGTSGGAPADTQYF. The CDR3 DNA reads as TGTGCCAGCAGCTCCGGGACTAGCGGGGGGGCGCCAGCAGATACGCAGTATTTT.

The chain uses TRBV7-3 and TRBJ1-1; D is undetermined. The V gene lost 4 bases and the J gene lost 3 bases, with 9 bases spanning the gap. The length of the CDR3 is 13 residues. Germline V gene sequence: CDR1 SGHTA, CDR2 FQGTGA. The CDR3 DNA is TGTGCCAGCAGCTGGTCGGGGTACACTGAAGCTTTCTTT. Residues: CASSWSGYTEAFF.

The CDR3, as DNA: TGTGCCATCAGTGAGTCGGTCAGGAACACTGAAGCTTTCTTT. Protein: CAISESVRNTEAFF. This chain connects TRBV10-3 to TRBJ1-1; D is unresolved. This CDR3 comprises 14 residues. V was shortened by 0 bases and J by 1 base, with 6 bases between the two germline ends. Germline V lookup: CDR1 ENHRY, CDR2 SYGVKD.

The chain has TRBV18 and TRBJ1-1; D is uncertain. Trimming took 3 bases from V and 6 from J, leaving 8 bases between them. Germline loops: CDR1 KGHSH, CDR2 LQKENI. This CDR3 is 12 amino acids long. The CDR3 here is CASSPSPSEAFF. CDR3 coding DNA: TGTGCCAGCTCACCGTCGCCGTCTGAAGCTTTCTTT.

The CDR3 DNA reads TGTGCTAGTGGTGCAGGGTTGTATGACAATCAGCCCCAGCATTTT. It translates to CASGAGLYDNQPQHF. The V call is TRBV12-5, the J call TRBJ1-5, with D maybe TRBD1 (5 bases). Germline loops: CDR1 LGHNT, CDR2 FRNRAP. V was pared by 5 bases and J by 3 bases, with 14 bases between. The CDR3 is made up of 15 amino acids.

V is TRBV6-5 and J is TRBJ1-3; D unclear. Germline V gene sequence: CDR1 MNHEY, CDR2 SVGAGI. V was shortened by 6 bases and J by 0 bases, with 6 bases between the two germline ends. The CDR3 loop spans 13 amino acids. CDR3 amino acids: CASSRDSGNTIYF. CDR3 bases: TGTGCCAGCAGCCGGGACTCTGGAAACACCATATATTTT.

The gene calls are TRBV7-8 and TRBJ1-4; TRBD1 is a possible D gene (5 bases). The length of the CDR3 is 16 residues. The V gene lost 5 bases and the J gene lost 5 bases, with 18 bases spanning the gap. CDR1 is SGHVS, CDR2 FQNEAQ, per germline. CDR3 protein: CASSPKYGGGNEKLFF. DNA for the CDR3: TGTGCCAGCAGCCCCAAGTATGGCGGGGGGAATGAAAAACTGTTTTTT. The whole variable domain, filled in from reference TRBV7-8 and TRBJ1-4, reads GAGVSQSPRYKVAKRGQDVALRCDPISGHVSLFWYQQALGQGPEFLTYFQNEAQLDKSGLPSDRFFAERPEGSVSTLKIQRTQQEDSAVYLCASSPKYGGGNEKLFFGSGTQLSVL.

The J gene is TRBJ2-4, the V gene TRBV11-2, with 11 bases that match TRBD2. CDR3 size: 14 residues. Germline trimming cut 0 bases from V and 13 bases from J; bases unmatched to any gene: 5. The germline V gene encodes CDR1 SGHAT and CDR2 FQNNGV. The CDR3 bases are TGTGCCAGCAGCTTAGAGGTGGCTAGCGGGGGGCAGTACTTC. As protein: CASSLEVASGGQYF.

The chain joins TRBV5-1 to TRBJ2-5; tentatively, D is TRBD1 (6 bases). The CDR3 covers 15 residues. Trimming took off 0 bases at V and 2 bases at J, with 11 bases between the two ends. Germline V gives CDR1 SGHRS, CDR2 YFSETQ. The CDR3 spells CASSLEPGTQETQYF. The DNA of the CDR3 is TGCGCCAGCAGCTTGGAACCAGGGACACAAGAGACCCAGTACTTC.

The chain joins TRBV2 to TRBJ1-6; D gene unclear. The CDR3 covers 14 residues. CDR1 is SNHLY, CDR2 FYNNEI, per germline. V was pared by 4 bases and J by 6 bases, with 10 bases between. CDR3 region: CASSAGRINSPLHF. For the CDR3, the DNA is TGTGCCAGCAGTGCTGGACGGATTAATTCACCCCTCCACTTT.

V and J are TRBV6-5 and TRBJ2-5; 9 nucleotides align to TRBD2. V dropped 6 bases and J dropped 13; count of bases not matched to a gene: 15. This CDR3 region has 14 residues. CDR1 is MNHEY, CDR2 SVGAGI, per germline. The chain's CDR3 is CASSLVAGEPSTYF. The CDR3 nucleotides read TGTGCCAGCAGCCTTGTAGCGGGGGAACCGTCTACGTACTTC.

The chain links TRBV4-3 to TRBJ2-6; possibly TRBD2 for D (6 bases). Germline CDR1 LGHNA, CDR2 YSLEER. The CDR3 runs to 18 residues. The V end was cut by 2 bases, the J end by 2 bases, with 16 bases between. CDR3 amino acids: CASSQSLGGWAGANVLTF. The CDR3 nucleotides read TGCGCCAGCAGCCAATCCCTCGGGGGTTGGGCTGGGGCCAACGTCCTGACTTTC.

The CDR3 is CASSLAGGGALDEQFF. The CDR3 DNA reads TGTGCCAGCAGCTTGGCCGGCGGGGGGGCCTTGGATGAGCAGTTCTTC. V and J are TRBV5-4 and TRBJ2-1, with TRBD2 identical over 9 bases. The CDR3 totals 16 residues. In germline, CDR1 is SGHNT, CDR2 YYREEE (reference sequence). V lost 0 bases, J lost 8 bases, and 9 bases stayed unmatched.

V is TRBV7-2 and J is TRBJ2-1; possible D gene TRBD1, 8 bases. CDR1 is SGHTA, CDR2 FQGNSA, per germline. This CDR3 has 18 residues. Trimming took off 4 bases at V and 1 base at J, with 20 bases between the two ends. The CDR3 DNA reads TGTGCCAGCAGCTCCCCGAGCGGGACAGGACTTTCCTACAATGAGCAGTTCTTC. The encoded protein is CASSSPSGTGLSYNEQFF. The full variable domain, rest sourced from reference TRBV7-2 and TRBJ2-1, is GAGVSQSPSNKVTEKGKDVELRCDPISGHTALYWYRQSLGQGLEFLIYFQGNSAPDKSGLPSDRFSAERTGGSVSTLTIQRTQQEDSAVYLCASSSPSGTGLSYNEQFFGPGTRLTVL.

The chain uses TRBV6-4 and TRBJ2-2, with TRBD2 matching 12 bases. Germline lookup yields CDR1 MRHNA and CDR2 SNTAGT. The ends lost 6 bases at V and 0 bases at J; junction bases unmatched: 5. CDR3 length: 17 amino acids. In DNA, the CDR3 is TGTGCCAGCAGCGAGACTAGCGGGGGCGCGAACACCGGGGAGCTGTTTTTT. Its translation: CASSETSGGANTGELFF.

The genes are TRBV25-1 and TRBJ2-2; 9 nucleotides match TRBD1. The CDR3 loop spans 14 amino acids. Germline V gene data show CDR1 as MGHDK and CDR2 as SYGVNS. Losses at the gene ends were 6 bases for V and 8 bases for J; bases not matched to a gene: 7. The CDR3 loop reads CASRRTGEAGELFF. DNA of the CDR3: TGTGCCAGCAGACGGACAGGGGAGGCAGGGGAGCTGTTTTTT.

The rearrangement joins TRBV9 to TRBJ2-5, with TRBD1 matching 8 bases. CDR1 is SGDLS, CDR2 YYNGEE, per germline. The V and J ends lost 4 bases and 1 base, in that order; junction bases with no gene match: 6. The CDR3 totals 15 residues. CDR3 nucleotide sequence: TGTGCCAGCAGCCATGGGGACAGGAGCCAAGAGACCCAGTACTTC. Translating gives CASSHGDRSQETQYF.

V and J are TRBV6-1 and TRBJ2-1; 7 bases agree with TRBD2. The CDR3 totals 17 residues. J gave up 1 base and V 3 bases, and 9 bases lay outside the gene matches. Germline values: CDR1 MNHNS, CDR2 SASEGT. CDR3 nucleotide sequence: TGTGCCAGCAGTGACCCAACTCTGGGGGGGTCCTACAATGAGCAGTTCTTC. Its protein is CASSDPTLGGSYNEQFF.

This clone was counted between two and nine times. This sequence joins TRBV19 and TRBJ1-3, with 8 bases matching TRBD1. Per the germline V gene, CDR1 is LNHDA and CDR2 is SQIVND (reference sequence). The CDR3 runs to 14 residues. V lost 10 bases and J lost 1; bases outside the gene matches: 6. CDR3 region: CATQYRGSGNTIYF. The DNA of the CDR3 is TGTGCCACCCAATACAGGGGGTCTGGAAACACCATATATTTT.